This T cell receptor (beta chain) stems from a study of shared clonotypes between healthy human individuals. Points on this clone: Other DNA sequences in the sample encode the same CDR3.

The repertoire was sequenced with immunoSEQ multiplex PCR; TCRdb's copy has only in-frame clones and lacks some. In the table there are millions of clones, 85% to 95% of which are singletons. The CDR3 runs to 14 residues. V shed 2 bases and J shed 0 bases, with 9 bases lying between them. CDR1 is SGHRS and CDR2 is YFSETQ in the germline V gene. It was into CD45RA+ naive and CD45RA-negative memory subsets that the CD4+ cells were split. The chain combines TRBV5-1 with TRBJ2-7, with D perhaps matching TRBD2 (5 bases). This TCR derives from a man younger than 35 in good health. The sample comprised naive CD4+ T cells sorted from blood. Documented subset: CD45RA+ positively selected. CDR3 bases: TGCGCCAGCAGCTTTGAGGGTAGCTCCTACGAGCAGTACTTC. It encodes CASSFEGSSYEQYF.